The 29 T cell receptor delta chains below were found in one sample sequenced in a study of gammadelta T cells in human blood. TCRdb used CATT to re-call clones from the RT-PCR reads. The repertoire consists of roughly 290 delta-chain clones, with approximately 40% occurring once and the leading ten covering 40%. The specimen was Vgamma9Vdelta2 gamma-delta T cells from infant blood. The receptors shown here come from a human donor.

In the case of this clone: This likely reflects a read error, since a far larger clone is one base away. Other DNA sequences from this sample encode an identical CDR3 as well. This rearrangement joins TRDV2 to TRDJ3, with D maybe TRDD3 (5 bases). TCRdb supplies no J gene; here it was assigned by aligning the nucleotide sequence to germline. This CDR3 contains 20 residues. Germline V CDR1 and CDR2: GEAIGNYY, EKD. The CDR3: CACDTVLESQSSWDTRQMFF. DNA of the CDR3: TGTGCCTGTGACACGGTCTTGGAGTCCCAAAGCTCCTGGGATACCCGACAGATGTTTTTC.

Turning to this clone: This probably arose from a read error, given a far larger clone one base away. The chain links TRDV2 to TRDJ1; 12 nucleotides line up with TRDD3. The J gene was missing in TCRdb and was found by matching the end of the DNA to germline. Germline CDR1 is GEAIGNYY and CDR2 is EKD. The CDR3 has 15 amino acids. CDR3 protein: CACNTWGIRTDKLIF. DNA of the CDR3: TGTGCCTGTAACACCTGGGGGATACGGACCGATAAACTCATCTTT.

For this clone: This probably arose from a read error, given a far larger clone one base away. The chain employs TRDV2 and TRDJ3; weak D call: TRDD3 (6 bases). The J gene is not listed in TCRdb, so it was assigned here from a DNA match to germline. The germline V gene encodes CDR1 GEAIGNYY and CDR2 EKD. The CDR3 runs 18 residues. The CDR3 loop reads CACDTGGASSRDTRQMFF. CDR3 coding DNA: TGTGCCTGTGACACTGGGGGTGCCAGCTCCCGGGACACCCGACAGATGTTTTTC.

Regarding this clone: This sequence is one base from a far larger clone and is likely a read error. Additional DNA sequences in this sample encode the identical CDR3. This chain joins TRDV2 and TRDJ2; 8 nucleotides match TRDD3. The J gene was not available in TCRdb and was assigned here by matching the DNA to germline segments. Germline CDR1 reads GEAIGNYY; CDR2 reads EKD. The CDR3 spans 20 residues. In DNA form, the CDR3 reads TGTGCCTGTGACACCGTCGGGGATACTCAAGGCAGACCTTTAACAGCACAACTCTTCTTT. Translation: CACDTVGDTQGRPLTAQLFF.

This clone was counted between two and nine times. This sequence is one base from a far larger clone and is likely a read error. The chain employs TRDV2 and TRDJ3; 11 positions match TRDD3. There are 19 residues in the CDR3. The germline V gene encodes CDR1 GEAIGNYY and CDR2 EKD. The CDR3 sequence: CACDSMGDTRSWDTRKMFF. The CDR3 DNA is TGTGCCTGTGACTCTATGGGGGATACGCGCTCCTGGGACACCCGAAAGATGTTTTTC.

By frequency in the sample, this clone is hyperexpanded. The chain has TRDV2 and TRDJ3, with 13 nucleotides matching TRDD3. V was clipped by 0 bases and J by 0 bases; unmatched bases: 7. The CDR3 contains 21 residues. Germline loops: CDR1 GEAIGNYY, CDR2 EKD. In nucleotides, the CDR3 is TGTGCCTGTGACACCGTACTGGGGGATACGAAAAGCTCCTGGGACACCCGACAGATGTTTTTC. Encoded protein: CACDTVLGDTKSSWDTRQMFF.

This clone has only a few counts. Since a far larger clone is one base different, this is likely a read error. The chain has TRDV2 and TRDJ3; 10 bases match TRDD3. The CDR3 contains 18 residues. The germline gives CDR1 GEAIGNYY, CDR2 EKD. V was clipped by 2 bases and J by 0 bases; unmatched bases: 3. The DNA of the CDR3 is TGTGCCTGTGACAATACTGGGGGATGCTCCTGGGACACCCGACAGATGTTTTTC. It translates to CACDNTGGCSWDTRQMFF.

This clone counts as large. The chain combines TRDV2 with TRDJ3, with 12 bases matching TRDD3. The CDR3 consists of 20 residues. In germline, CDR1 is GEAIGNYY, CDR2 EKD. Trimming at V came to 1 base and at J to 0 bases, leaving 6 bases not matched to a gene. Written as DNA, the CDR3 is TGTGCCTGTGACACGGCTGGGGGATACGCCCTCTCCTGGGACACCCGACAGATGTTTTTC. Its protein is CACDTAGGYALSWDTRQMFF.

This chain joins TRDV2 and TRDJ3; 13 nucleotides agree with TRDD3. The J gene is absent in TCRdb and was assigned here via DNA matching to germline. The junction had 4 bases not matched to a gene; V was cut back by 3 bases and J by 0 bases. The CDR3 is 19 amino acids. Germline loops: CDR1 GEAIGNYY, CDR2 EKD. Here the CDR3 reads CACDLLGDTRSWDTRQMFF. The CDR3, as DNA: TGTGCCTGTGACCTACTGGGGGATACGCGCTCCTGGGACACCCGACAGATGTTTTTC.

A remark on this clone: A far bigger clonotype differs at one base, so this is likely a read error. This chain links TRDV2 with TRDJ2; no clear D. TCRdb is silent on the J gene; assignment here came from matching the DNA to germline. The CDR3 covers 15 residues. The germline V gene has CDR1 GEAIGNYY and CDR2 EKD. The CDR3 reads CACDPLFGQTARLFF. The CDR3 DNA sequence: TGTGCCTGTGACCCTCTCTTCGGCCAAACAGCACGACTCTTCTTT.

With respect to this clone: A far more abundant clone sits one base away, making this likely a read error. This chain connects TRDV2 to TRDJ3; 12 bases are a match to TRDD3. The J gene, left out of TCRdb, was set here by checking the DNA against germline. The CDR3 consists of 18 residues. Germline V lookup: CDR1 GEAIGNYY, CDR2 EKD. The CDR3 DNA reads TGTGCCTGTGACAATACTGGGGGATACTCCTGGGACCCCCGACAGATGTTTTTC. This gives the protein CACDNTGGYSWDPRQMFF.

In the case of this clone: A far bigger clonotype differs at one base, so this is likely a read error. This chain links TRDV2 with TRDJ3; 9 positions agree with TRDD3. With V trimmed by 0 bases and J by 2 bases, 1 base remained unmatched. Germline CDR1 GEAIGNYY, CDR2 EKD. The CDR3 spans 17 residues. The CDR3: CACDTMGDTWDTRQMFF. In nucleotides, the CDR3 is TGTGCCTGTGACACCATGGGGGATACCTGGGACACCCGACAGATGTTTTTC.

This clone is large. The chain is built from TRDV2 and TRDJ3; TRDD3 is a possible D gene (6 bases). The CDR3 runs 18 residues. Germline CDR1 and CDR2: GEAIGNYY and EKD. V lost 1 base to trimming and J lost 0 bases, with 12 bases between them. This CDR3 reads CACDTGGASSWDTRQMFF. The CDR3 bases are TGTGCCTGTGACACTGGGGGTGCCAGCTCCTGGGACACCCGACAGATGTTTTTC.

The rearrangement links TRDV2 to TRDJ1, with TRDD3 matching 13 bases. TCRdb does not report a J gene; here it was assigned by matching the DNA to germline references. The V and J ends lost 0 bases and 4 bases, in that order; junction bases with no gene match: 7. Germline V gene lookup returns CDR1 GEAIGNYY and CDR2 EKD. The length of the CDR3 is 17 residues. The CDR3 sequence is CACDTVLGDTRGDKLIF. The CDR3 nucleotides are TGTGCCTGTGACACCGTACTGGGGGATACGCGAGGCGATAAACTCATCTTT.

Note on this clone: A read error likely explains this, since a far larger clone differs by one base. Other nucleotide sequences from this sample produce the same CDR3. No J gene was named, though the V gene is TRDV2; TRDD3 is taken as the D call from the table, unchecked against the DNA. The CDR3 is 15 residues long. Germline CDR1 and CDR2: GEAIGNYY and EKD. DNA for the CDR3: TGTGCCTGTGACCTACTGGGGGATTTGACAGCACAGCTCTTCTTT. It is translated as CACDLLGDLTAQLFF.

This clone was seen a few times. This likely came from a read error, as a far larger clone is one base away. At the DNA level, this CDR3 is encoded by other sequences in the same sample as well. V is TRDV2 and J is TRDJ2; 8 bases map to TRDD3. After removal of 1 base from V and 0 bases from J, the junction contained 3 bases not matched to a gene. Germline CDR1 reads GEAIGNYY; CDR2 reads EKD. The CDR3 spans 16 residues. The CDR3 coding sequence is TGTGCCTGTGACACAGTGGGGGATGCTTTGACAGCACAACTCTTCTTT. It yields the protein CACDTVGDALTAQLFF.

Points on this clone: A far larger clone is a single base away, which makes a read error likely. The sample has other DNA sequences that encode this CDR3 too. The V gene is TRDV2, but the J gene lacks a call; the table gives TRDD3 as D, unverified against the DNA. This CDR3 is built from 21 residues. Germline CDR1 reads GEAIGNYY; CDR2 reads EKD. The CDR3 region has the DNA TGTGCCTGTGACACCGTACTGGGGGATACGAAAAGCTCCTGGGACACCCGACAGATGTTTTTT. Protein sequence: CACDTVLGDTKSSWDTRQMFF.

Note on this clone: This likely reflects a read error, since a far larger clone is one base away. The sample has other DNA sequences that encode this CDR3 too. This rearrangement joins TRDV2 to TRDJ3; 13 nucleotides agree with TRDD3. No J gene is reported in TCRdb; it was inferred here by comparing the DNA with germline. Germline V gene sequence: CDR1 GEAIGNYY, CDR2 EKD. The CDR3 spans 21 residues. DNA for the CDR3: TGTGCCTGTGACACCGTACTGGGGGATACGAAAAGCTCCTGGGACACCCGCCAGATGTTTTTC. Translating gives CACDTVLGDTKSSWDTRQMFF.

The sample holds a few counts of this clone. A read error likely explains this, since a far larger clone differs by one base. Within the sample, other DNA sequences also encode this same CDR3. J is TRDJ3 and V is TRDV2; 9 nucleotides agree with TRDD3. CDR1 and CDR2 (germline): GEAIGNYY, EKD. This CDR3 contains 18 residues. The CDR3 DNA reads as TGTGCATGTGACAACTGGGGATACGCTGCCTGGGACACCCGACAGATGTTTTTC. Amino acid sequence: CACDNWGYAAWDTRQMFF.

This clone was recorded a few times. This probably arose from a read error, given a far larger clone one base away. J is TRDJ1 and V is TRDV2; 12 bases match TRDD3. This CDR3 has 15 residues. Germline lookup yields CDR1 GEAIGNYY and CDR2 EKD. Germline trimming cut 3 bases from V and 2 bases from J; bases unmatched to any gene: 3. The CDR3 DNA reads as TGTGCCTGTGACGCCTGGGGGATACGGACCGATAAACTCATCTTT. Protein: CACDAWGIRTDKLIF.

In its sample, this clone was seen once. The chain is built from TRDV2 and TRDJ1; TRDD3 matches 7 bases. TCRdb records no J gene; here it was assigned by comparing the DNA to germline. The CDR3 is 18 residues long. V shed 0 bases, J shed 5 bases, and the junction held 17 bases outside the gene matches. Germline V gene lookup returns CDR1 GEAIGNYY and CDR2 EKD. CDR3 sequence reads: CACDTVGDWGPQGDKLIF. CDR3 sequence (DNA): TGTGCCTGTGACACCGTCGGAGACTGGGGTCCTCAGGGAGATAAACTCATCTTT.

The J gene is TRDJ1, the V gene TRDV2; 13 bases map to TRDD3. The J gene was not available in TCRdb and was assigned here by matching the DNA to germline segments. Trimming took 1 base from V and 0 from J; bases not matched to a gene: 4. Germline V gene lookup returns CDR1 GEAIGNYY and CDR2 EKD. This CDR3 contains 17 residues. For the CDR3, the DNA is TGTGCCTGTGACACTGTACTGGGGGATACGTACACCGATAAACTCATCTTT. Its translation is CACDTVLGDTYTDKLIF.

The gene calls are TRDV2 and TRDJ1; 7 positions agree with TRDD3. As TCRdb names no J gene, one was assigned here on the basis of a DNA match to germline. The CDR3 is made up of 17 amino acids. Germline assignment: CDR1 GEAIGNYY and CDR2 EKD. J gave up 3 bases and V 0 bases, and 12 bases lay outside the gene matches. DNA of the CDR3: TGTGCCTGTGACACCCTCGATGGGGGACTGTACCCCGATAAACTCATCTTT. This encodes CACDTLDGGLYPDKLIF.

A note on this clone: This likely traces to a read error, being one base from a far larger clone. The chain is built from TRDV2 and TRDJ3; D call uncertain. CDR3 size: 20 residues. Germline V gene sequence: CDR1 GEAIGNYY, CDR2 EKD. Here the CDR3 reads CARDTVLESQSSWDTRQMFF. The CDR3 nucleotides are TGTGCCCGTGACACGGTCTTGGAGTCCCAAAGCTCCTGGGACACCCGACAGATGTTTTTC.

Turning to this clone: This likely reflects a read error, since a far larger clone is one base away. The gene calls are TRDV2 and TRDJ2, with D unresolved. Germline matching of the DNA provided the J gene here, since TCRdb leaves it blank. The length of the CDR3 is 15 residues. V was clipped by 3 bases and J by 5 bases, with 15 bases between them. Germline CDR1 is GEAIGNYY and CDR2 is EKD. CDR3: CACDLLFGQTAQLFF. The CDR3 nucleotides read TGTGCCTGTGACCTTCTCTTCGGCCAAACAGCACAACTCTTCTTT.

This clone was observed a single time. Since a far larger clone is one base different, this is likely a read error. V usage is TRDV2 and J usage is TRDJ1; D is ambiguous. No J gene is reported in TCRdb; it was inferred here by comparing the DNA with germline. The germline V gene has CDR1 GEAIGNYY and CDR2 EKD. V lost 3 bases to trimming and J lost 4 bases, with 11 bases between them. This CDR3 contains 13 residues. CDR3 coding DNA: TGTGCCTGTGACTTGGTGGTTGGCGATAAACTCATCTTT. Amino acid sequence: CACDLVVGDKLIF.

This clone occurred a few times. Only one base separates this from a far larger clonotype, so it likely reflects a read error. J is TRDJ3 and V is TRDV2, with 8 bases that match TRDD3. TCRdb leaves out the J gene; it was filled in here by matching the DNA to germline. The CDR3 runs 17 residues. The J segment lost 2 bases and the V segment lost 0 bases, leaving 2 bases of the junction unmatched. The germline V gene has CDR1 GEAIGNYY and CDR2 EKD. DNA for the CDR3: TGTGCCTGTGACACCGTGGGGGATCCCTGGGACACCCGACAGATGTTTTTC. This encodes CACDTVGDPWDTRQMFF.

On this clone itself: A read error likely explains this, since a far larger clone differs by one base. V and J are TRDV2 and TRDJ2, with 10 bases lining up with TRDD3. Germline-derived CDR1 and CDR2 are GEAIGNYY and EKD. The CDR3 totals 14 residues. The CDR3 is CACDTLGDTARLFF. The CDR3 DNA is TGTGCCTGTGACACCTTGGGGGATACAGCACGACTCTTCTTT.

Points on this clone: This likely stems from a read error, as it lies one base from a far larger clone. The same CDR3 also results from other DNA sequences found in this sample. The chain has TRDV2 and TRDJ3, with TRDD3 identical over 9 bases. CDR3 length: 18 residues. With 1 base clipped from V and 1 base from J, the junction kept 4 bases outside the gene matches. Germline V gives CDR1 GEAIGNYY, CDR2 EKD. The CDR3 loop is CACDTGGYASWDTRQMFF. As DNA, the CDR3 is TGTGCCTGTGACACTGGGGGATATGCGTCCTGGGACACCCGACAGATGTTTTTC.